Listed here are 15 T cell receptor beta chains from one sample, sequenced in a study of T cells expressing NK-cell markers. TCRdb re-called the 5' RACE reads and gives one entry per CDR3 protein, without DNA. With some 440,000 distinct CDR3 sequences in the sample, the ten largest clones hold 1.4%. The specimen was blood T cells: a sorted CD56 or NKG2C T cell subset, CD4+ or CD8+ T cells, or bulk PBMC T cells (not recorded which). These receptors originate from a woman in her fifties or sixties in good health.

CDR3 protein: CSAVQGLAFNEQFF. This chain connects TRBV20-1 to TRBJ2-1; there is no DNA to check the TCRdb D call of TRBD2. CDR3 length equals 14 residues. The germline CDR1 and CDR2 sequences are DFQATT and SNEGSKA (reference sequence).

This chain uses TRBV7-7 with TRBJ2-3; as DNA is missing, the TRBD2 call by TCRdb cannot be tested. CDR1 is SSHAT and CDR2 is FNYEAQ in the germline V gene (reference sequence). The CDR3 extends over 15 amino acids. CDR3: CASSLGVSGTDTQYF. The full variable domain, with the rest looked up from reference TRBV7-7 and TRBJ2-3, is GAGVSQSPRYKVTKRGQDVTLRCDPISSHATLYWYQQALGQGPEFLTYFNYEAQPDKSGLPSDRFSAERPEGSISTLTIQRTEQRDSAMYRCASSLGVSGTDTQYFGPGTRLTVL.

This rearrangement joins TRBV20-1 to TRBJ2-3; the TCRdb call, TRBD2, lacks DNA for checking. This CDR3 spans 14 amino acids. The germline CDR1 and CDR2 sequences are DFQATT and SNEGSKA (reference sequence). The CDR3 loop is CSGDQGGFTDTQYF.

The rearrangement uses TRBV19 and TRBJ2-2. The CDR3 runs to 14 residues. The germline V gene encodes CDR1 LNHDA and CDR2 SQIVND (reference sequence). This CDR3 reads CASSDESGTGELFF.

The chain joins TRBV6-5 to TRBJ2-2; TCRdb designates TRBD1, a call that cannot be tested without DNA. The CDR3 extends over 13 amino acids. Germline lookup yields CDR1 MNHEY and CDR2 SVGAGI. CDR3 loop: CASRQIGGGELFF.

This chain joins TRBV20-1 and TRBJ2-2; checking the TCRdb D call of TRBD1 is not possible without DNA. Looked up from germline, CDR1 is DFQATT and CDR2 is SNEGSKA (reference sequence). This CDR3 is 15 amino acids long. The CDR3 reads CSARTGQLNTGELFF.

The CDR3 region is CASSFQGSTDTQYF. The V and J genes are TRBV5-6 and TRBJ2-3; TCRdb's assignment of TRBD1 cannot be checked, as there is no DNA. Germline lookup yields CDR1 SGHDT and CDR2 YYEEEE. The length of the CDR3 is 14 residues.

The J gene is TRBJ1-1, the V gene TRBV12-3 or TRBV12-4; TCRdb indicates TRBD1, and absent DNA this call remains unverified. This CDR3 is built from 13 residues. Here the CDR3 reads CASSLTGMTEAFF.

The V call is TRBV2, the J call TRBJ2-3; TCRdb proposes TRBD2, but this gene call is untestable without DNA. The CDR3 totals 15 residues. Germline V gene sequence: CDR1 SNHLY, CDR2 FYNNEI. The CDR3 region is CASSRDSQGTDTQYF.

The chain carries TRBV12-3 or TRBV12-4 and TRBJ1-2. There are 14 residues in the CDR3. The CDR3 here is CASKFRAKLYGYTF.

J is TRBJ2-7 and V is TRBV5-1; the TCRdb call, TRBD1, lacks DNA for checking. Germline loops: CDR1 SGHRS, CDR2 YFSETQ. There are 16 residues in the CDR3. CDR3 sequence: CASSPVSTRATYEQYF.

The chain is built from TRBV5-1 and TRBJ1-5; the TRBD1 assignment by TCRdb is unverifiable without DNA. The CDR3 runs to 17 residues. Germline V gene sequence: CDR1 SGHRS, CDR2 YFSETQ. CDR3 protein: CASSLTPNRVGNQPQHF.

The V call is TRBV5-1, the J call TRBJ1-3; TCRdb gives TRBD1 as the D gene, but with no DNA this cannot be confirmed. CDR1 is SGHRS and CDR2 is YFSETQ in the germline V gene. The CDR3 has 15 amino acids. The CDR3 is CASSQGHFSGNTIYF.

This chain uses TRBV6-1 with TRBJ1-4; there is no DNA to check the TCRdb D call of TRBD1. The CDR3 has 15 residues. Germline loops: CDR1 MNHNS, CDR2 SASEGT. Here the CDR3 reads CASSIFGGPTEKLFF.

The chain is built from TRBV30 and TRBJ2-3; TCRdb's D gene call, TRBD1, goes unchecked for lack of DNA. The CDR3 spans 15 residues. Germline V gives CDR1 GTSNPN, CDR2 SVGIG (reference sequence). The CDR3 loop reads CAWSGGGGLTDTQYF. Full variable domain (outside the CDR3, taken from reference TRBV30 and TRBJ2-3): SQTIHQWPATLVQPVGSPLSLECTVEGTSNPNLYWYRQAAGRGLQLLFYSVGIGQISSEVPQNLSASRPQDRQFILSSKKLLLSDSGFYLCAWSGGGGLTDTQYFGPGTRLTVL.